This T cell receptor beta chain was sequenced during a study of CD8+ T cells in alopecia areata. Study details: Each day, treated patients took oral tofacitinib twice, at 5 to 10 mg per dose.

Findings and limits, study-wide: Just one nonresponder means the tie between baseline CD8+ expansion and response stays uncertain. Greater clonality was observed in lesional scalp samples, especially alopecia totalis/universalis, versus normal scalp. Persistence of many expanded lesional clones was seen in scalp and blood during tofacitinib.

Extracted RNA was reverse transcribed, and the resulting cDNA served as sequencing template. Some clones are missing from TCRdb's copy, which holds only in-frame ones; the method was immunoSEQ multiplex PCR. Of under 350,000 clones detected, roughly 60% appear once; the ten largest clones hold roughly 1.8%. V gave up 5 bases and J gave up 2 bases, with 15 bases separating them. The CDR3 has 15 amino acids. Germline CDR1 SGHTA, CDR2 FQGNSA. About this clone: The antigen is undetermined.

Specified treatment: oral pan-JAK inhibitor, 5-10 mg twice daily. The receptor was isolated from a human donor with alopecia areata. This chain connects TRBV7-2 to TRBJ2-5; no firm D call. The sample consisted of CD4+ T cells sorted from blood, taken at week 24, from a patient treated with tofacitinib. The CDR3, as DNA: TGTGCCAGCAGCGTGGCTCTCGGGCGGCAAGAGACCCAGTACTTC. Protein product: CASSVALGRQETQYF. Variable domain in full (rest from reference TRBV7-2 and TRBJ2-5): GAGVSQSPSNKVTEKGKDVELRCDPISGHTALYWYRQSLGQGLEFLIYFQGNSAPDKSGLPSDRFSAERTGGSVSTLTIQRTQQEDSAVYLCASSVALGRQETQYFGPGTRLLVL.